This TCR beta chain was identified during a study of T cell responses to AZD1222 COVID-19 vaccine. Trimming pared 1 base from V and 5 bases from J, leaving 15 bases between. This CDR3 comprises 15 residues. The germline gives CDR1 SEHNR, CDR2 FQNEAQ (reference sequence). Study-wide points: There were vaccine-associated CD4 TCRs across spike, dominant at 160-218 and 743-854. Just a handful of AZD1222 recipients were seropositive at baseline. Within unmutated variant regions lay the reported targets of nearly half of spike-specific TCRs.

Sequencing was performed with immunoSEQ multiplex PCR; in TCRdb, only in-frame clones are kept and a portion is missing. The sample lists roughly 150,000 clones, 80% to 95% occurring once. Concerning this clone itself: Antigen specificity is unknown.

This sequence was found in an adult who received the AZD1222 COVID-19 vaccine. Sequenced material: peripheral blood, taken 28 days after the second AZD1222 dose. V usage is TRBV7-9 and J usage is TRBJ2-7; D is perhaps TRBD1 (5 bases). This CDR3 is CASSLGQQPVDEQYF. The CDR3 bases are TGTGCCAGCAGCTTAGGACAGCAGCCGGTGGACGAGCAGTACTTC.